This record concerns one T cell receptor (beta chain) sequence. Authors' data handling: Using reference gene primer amplification, nucleated cell counts were estimated. TCRdb's copy holds only in-frame clones and misses some; the assay was immunoSEQ multiplex PCR. The DNA was the basis for D and trimming; V, J and clone size are from that table. The repertoire holds some 130,000 clones, with more than 70% as singletons. The data were taken from a study of blood T cell repertoires in COVID-19. CDR3 length equals 14 residues. The germline V gene encodes CDR1 SEHNR and CDR2 FQNEAQ (reference sequence). V lost 1 base to trimming and J lost 8 bases, with 11 bases between them.

Source material: peripheral blood. The clonotype comes from a man aged 45-65 years with acute or convalescent COVID-19. The V gene is TRBV7-9, the J gene TRBJ1-4, with D uncertain. For the CDR3, the DNA is TGTGCCAGCAGCTTAGGTCTCAGCGGAGAAAAACTGTTTTTT. Translation gives CASSLGLSGEKLFF.